A few counts support the clone carrying this T cell receptor (beta chain). Its specificity is not known. This sample stems from a study of post-analysis software for immune sequencing data. Background on the study: Secondary progressive, relapsing-remitting and progressive-relapsing multiple sclerosis were among the included disease courses. Overall study findings and caveats: For normalized Chao1 diversity, multiple sclerosis patients scored significantly lower than controls did. Included in a set of a few TRBV segments more frequent in patients than controls were TRBV5-6, TRBV5-1 and TRBV20-1. Samples from one preparation batch, clustered by F measure, grouped strongly together.

The CDR3 sequence is 16 residues long. Looked up from germline, CDR1 is SGHTA and CDR2 is FQGNSA. The V and J ends lost 0 bases and 4 bases respectively, with 13 bases between them. Unique molecular identifiers were carried by the TCR beta cDNA libraries. Each CDR3 protein is one row after TCRdb ran MiXCR on the PCR reads. The sample yields fewer than 850,000 distinct CDR3 sequences, roughly 30% seen once. The chain has TRBV7-2 and TRBJ2-1; a weak D match, TRBD2 (7 bases). This TCR was recovered from a girl aged 10 to 17 with multiple sclerosis. Sequencing was performed on blood. The CDR3 region is CASSLAQAGTYNEQFF. CDR3 sequence (DNA): TGTGCCAGCAGCTTAGCGCAAGCGGGGACATACAATGAGCAGTTCTTC.